This T cell receptor beta chain originates from a study of identical twins. Regarding the study as a whole: Partial confounding of zero-insertion analyses by invariant MAIT and iNKT cells was possible.

Germline loops: CDR1 MNHEY, CDR2 SMNVEV (reference sequence). CDR3 length equals 14 residues. With V trimmed by 4 bases and J by 4 bases, 4 bases remained unmatched. TCRdb ran MiXCR on the 5' RACE reads and lists one entry per CDR3 protein. The data show 200,000 to 250,000 distinct CDR3 sequences, 6.5% seen once. With regard to this clonotype: The antigen is undetermined. A much larger clone sits a single nucleotide away, making a read error possible.

This sample was shared with a second study, whose subject was T cells expressing NK-cell markers.

The chain couples TRBV27 to TRBJ2-1; TRBD1 matches 7 bases. This receptor was identified in a woman between 18 and 29 years old in good health. Sequences were obtained from CD8+ T cells sorted from blood. CDR3 DNA: TGTGCCAGCAGTTCAGGGGGTGCTTACAATGAGCAGTTCTTC. Its translation is CASSSGGAYNEQFF.